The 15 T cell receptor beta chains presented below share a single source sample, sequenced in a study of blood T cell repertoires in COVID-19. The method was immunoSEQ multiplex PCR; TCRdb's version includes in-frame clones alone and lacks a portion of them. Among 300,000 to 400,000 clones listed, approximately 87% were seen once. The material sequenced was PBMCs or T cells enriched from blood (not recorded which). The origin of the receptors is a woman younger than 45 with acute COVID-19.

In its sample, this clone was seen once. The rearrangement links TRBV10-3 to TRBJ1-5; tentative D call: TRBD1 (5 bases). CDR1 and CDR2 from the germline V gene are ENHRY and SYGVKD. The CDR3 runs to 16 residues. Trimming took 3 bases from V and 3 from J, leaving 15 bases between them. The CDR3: CAISDVWQGANQPQHF. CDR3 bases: TGTGCCATCAGTGATGTCTGGCAGGGCGCCAATCAGCCCCAGCATTTT.

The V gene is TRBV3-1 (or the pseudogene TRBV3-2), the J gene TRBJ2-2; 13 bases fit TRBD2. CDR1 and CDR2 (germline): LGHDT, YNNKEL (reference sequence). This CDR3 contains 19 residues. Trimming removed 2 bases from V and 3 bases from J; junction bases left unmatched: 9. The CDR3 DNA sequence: TGTGCCAGCAGCCAAACCCCGGGACTAGCGGGGAGTTACACCGGGGAGCTGTTTTTT. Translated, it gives CASSQTPGLAGSYTGELFF.

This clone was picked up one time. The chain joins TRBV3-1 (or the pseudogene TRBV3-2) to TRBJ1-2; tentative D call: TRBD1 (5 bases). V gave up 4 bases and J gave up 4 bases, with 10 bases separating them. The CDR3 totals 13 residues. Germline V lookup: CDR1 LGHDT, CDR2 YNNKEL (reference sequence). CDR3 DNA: TGTGCCAGCAGCCCCTGGGGGGTCTATGGCTACACCTTC. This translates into CASSPWGVYGYTF.

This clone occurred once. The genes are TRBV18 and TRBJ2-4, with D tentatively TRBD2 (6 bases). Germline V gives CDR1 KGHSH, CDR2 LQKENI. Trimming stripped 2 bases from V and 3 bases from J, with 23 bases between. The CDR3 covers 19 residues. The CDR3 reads CASSPVGGYRFGVKNIQYF. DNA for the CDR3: TGTGCCAGCTCACCAGTTGGGGGGTACAGATTTGGGGTCAAAAACATTCAGTACTTC. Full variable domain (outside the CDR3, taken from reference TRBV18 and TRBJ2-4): NAGVMQNPRHLVRRRGQEARLRCSPMKGHSHVYWYRQLPEEGLKFMVYLQKENIIDESGMPKERFSAEFPKEGPSILRIQQVVRGDSAAYFCASSPVGGYRFGVKNIQYFGAGTRLSVL.

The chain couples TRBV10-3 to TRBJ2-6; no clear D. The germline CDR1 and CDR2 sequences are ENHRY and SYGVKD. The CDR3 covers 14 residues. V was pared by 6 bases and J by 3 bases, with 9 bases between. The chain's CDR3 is CAISGTVGANVLTF. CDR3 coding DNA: TGTGCCATCAGCGGTACAGTTGGGGCCAACGTCCTGACTTTC.

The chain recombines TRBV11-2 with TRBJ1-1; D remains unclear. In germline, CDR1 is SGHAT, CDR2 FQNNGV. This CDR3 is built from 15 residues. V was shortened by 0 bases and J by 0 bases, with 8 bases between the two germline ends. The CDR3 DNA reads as TGTGCCAGCAGCTTAGATCCGGGGATGAACACTGAAGCTTTCTTT. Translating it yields CASSLDPGMNTEAFF.

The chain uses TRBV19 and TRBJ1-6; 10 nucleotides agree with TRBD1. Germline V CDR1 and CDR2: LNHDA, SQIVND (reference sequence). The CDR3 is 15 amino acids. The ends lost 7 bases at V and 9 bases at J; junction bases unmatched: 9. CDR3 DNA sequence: TGTGCCAGTAACCCGGGACAGGGGAAGGGTTCACCCCTCCACTTT. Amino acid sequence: CASNPGQGKGSPLHF. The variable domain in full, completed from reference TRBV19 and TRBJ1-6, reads DGGITQSPKYLFRKEGQNVTLSCEQNLNHDAMYWYRQDPGQGLRLIYYSQIVNDFQKGDIAEGYSVSREKKESFPLTVTSAQKNPTAFYLCASNPGQGKGSPLHFGNGTRLTVT.

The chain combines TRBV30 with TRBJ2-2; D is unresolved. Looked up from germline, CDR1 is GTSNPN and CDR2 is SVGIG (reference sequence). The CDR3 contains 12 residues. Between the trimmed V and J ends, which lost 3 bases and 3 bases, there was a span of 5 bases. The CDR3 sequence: CAWRRDTGELFF. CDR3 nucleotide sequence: TGTGCCTGGAGGCGAGACACCGGGGAGCTGTTTTTT.

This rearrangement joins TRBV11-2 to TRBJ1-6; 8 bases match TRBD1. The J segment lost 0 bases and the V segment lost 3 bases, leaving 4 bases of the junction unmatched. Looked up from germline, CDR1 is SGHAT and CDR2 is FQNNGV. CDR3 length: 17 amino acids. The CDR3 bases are TGTGCCAGCAGCTTCCGACAGGGGAGCTCCTATAATTCACCCCTCCACTTT. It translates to CASSFRQGSSYNSPLHF.

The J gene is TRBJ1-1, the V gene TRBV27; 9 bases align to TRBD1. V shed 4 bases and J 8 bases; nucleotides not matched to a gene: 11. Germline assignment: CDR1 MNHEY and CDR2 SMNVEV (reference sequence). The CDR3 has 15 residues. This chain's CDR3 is CASSSSSRTGVEAFF. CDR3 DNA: TGTGCCAGCAGTTCGTCCTCCCGGACAGGGGTCGAAGCTTTCTTT.

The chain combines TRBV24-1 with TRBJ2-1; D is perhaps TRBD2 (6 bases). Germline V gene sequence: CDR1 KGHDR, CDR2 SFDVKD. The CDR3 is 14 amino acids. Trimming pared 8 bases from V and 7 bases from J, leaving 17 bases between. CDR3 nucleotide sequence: TGTGCCACCACGCCTGGGGGACTGGGGAATGAGCAGTTCTTC. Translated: CATTPGGLGNEQFF.

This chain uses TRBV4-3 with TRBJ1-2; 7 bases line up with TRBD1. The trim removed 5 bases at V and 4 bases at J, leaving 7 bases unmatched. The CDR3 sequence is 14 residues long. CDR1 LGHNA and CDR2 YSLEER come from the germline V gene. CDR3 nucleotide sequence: TGCGCCAGCAGCAATAACCGGGACAGCTATGGCTACACCTTC. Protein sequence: CASSNNRDSYGYTF.

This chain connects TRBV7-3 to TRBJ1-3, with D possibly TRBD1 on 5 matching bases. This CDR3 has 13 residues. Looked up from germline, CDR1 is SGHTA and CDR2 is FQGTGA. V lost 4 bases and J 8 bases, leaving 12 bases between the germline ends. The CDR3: CASSWGWGDTIYF. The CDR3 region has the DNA TGTGCCAGCAGCTGGGGCTGGGGGGACACCATATATTTT. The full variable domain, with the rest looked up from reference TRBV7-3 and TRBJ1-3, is GAGVSQTPSNKVTEKGKYVELRCDPISGHTALYWYRQSLGQGPEFLIYFQGTGAADDSGLPNDRFFAVRPEGSVSTLKIQRTERGDSAVYLCASSWGWGDTIYFGEGSWLTVV.

DNA of the CDR3: TGCGCCAGCAGCTTTGATACGACAGTCTACGAGCAGTACTTC. Translated: CASSFDTTVYEQYF. J is TRBJ2-7 and V is TRBV5-1; possible D gene TRBD1, 5 bases. V lost 2 bases and J 3 bases, leaving 12 bases between the germline ends. Germline CDR1 SGHRS, CDR2 YFSETQ. CDR3 length equals 14 residues.

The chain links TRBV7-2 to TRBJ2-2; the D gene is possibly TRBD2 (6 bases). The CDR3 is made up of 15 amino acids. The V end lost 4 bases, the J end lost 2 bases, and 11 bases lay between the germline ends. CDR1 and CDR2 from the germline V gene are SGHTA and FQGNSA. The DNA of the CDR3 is TGTGCCAGCAGCTCCCTAGCGCCAAACACCGGGGAGCTGTTTTTT. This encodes CASSSLAPNTGELFF.